This T cell receptor beta chain was recorded in a study of T cell responses to AZD1222 COVID-19 vaccine. Study results and caveats: Baseline seropositivity occurred in only a handful of AZD1222 recipients.

Here immunoSEQ multiplex PCR was the method, and the copy in TCRdb shows in-frame clones only, minus some. Of about 180,000 clones listed, 70% to 90% are singletons. Remarks on this clone: Its antigen is as yet unknown.

The starting material was peripheral blood, obtained 28 days after the second AZD1222 dose. This receptor was identified in an adult who received the AZD1222 COVID-19 vaccine.

The CDR3 reads CASSPHPGELFF. As DNA, the CDR3 is TGTGCCAGCAGTCCGCATCCCGGGGAGCTGTTTTTT. This rearrangement joins TRBV6-5 to TRBJ2-2; D unclear. The V gene lost 5 bases and the J gene lost 6 bases, with 7 bases spanning the gap. The CDR3 has 12 amino acids. Germline V lookup: CDR1 MNHEY, CDR2 SVGAGI.